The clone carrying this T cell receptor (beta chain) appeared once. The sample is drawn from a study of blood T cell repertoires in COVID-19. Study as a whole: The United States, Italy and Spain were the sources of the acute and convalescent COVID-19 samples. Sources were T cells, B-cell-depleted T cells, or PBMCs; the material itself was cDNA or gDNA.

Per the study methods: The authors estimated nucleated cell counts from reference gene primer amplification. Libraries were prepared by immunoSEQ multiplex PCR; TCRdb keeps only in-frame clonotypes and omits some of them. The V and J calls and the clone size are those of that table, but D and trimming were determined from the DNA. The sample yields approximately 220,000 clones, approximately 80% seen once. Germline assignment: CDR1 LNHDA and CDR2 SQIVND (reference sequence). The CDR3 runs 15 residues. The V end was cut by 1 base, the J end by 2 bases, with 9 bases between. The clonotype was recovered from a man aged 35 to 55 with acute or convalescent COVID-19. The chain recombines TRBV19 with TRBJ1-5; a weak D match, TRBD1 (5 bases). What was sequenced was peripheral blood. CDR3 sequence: CASSIVQGRNQPQHF. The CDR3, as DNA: TGTGCCAGTAGTATAGTGCAGGGCCGCAATCAGCCCCAGCATTTT.